These 13 T cell receptor beta chains share one sample of origin, sequenced in a study of PD-1 blockade in classical Hodgkin lymphoma. All patients relapsed after autologous stem cell transplantation, and brentuximab vedotin exposure varied. This table comes from immunoSEQ multiplex PCR, and its TCRdb copy is limited to in-frame clones, with some not included. Among roughly 150,000 clones, about four fifths were seen once, and the ten largest hold roughly a tenth. The specimen comprised peripheral blood mononuclear cells (PBMCs), sampled before the second cycle of nivolumab. Every receptor here comes from a human donor with classical Hodgkin lymphoma.

The chain is built from TRBV5-1 and TRBJ1-2; 7 nucleotides match TRBD1. Germline CDR1 is SGHRS and CDR2 is YFSETQ. This CDR3 has 15 amino acids. Unmatched junction bases numbered 11, after V lost 1 base and J lost 8 bases. CDR3 loop: CASSLLVATGRGYTF. CDR3 nucleotides: TGCGCCAGCAGCTTGCTAGTAGCGACAGGGCGAGGCTACACCTTC.

This chain uses TRBV19 with TRBJ2-5; D possibly corresponds to TRBD1 (5 bases). Trimming shortened V by 1 base and J by 4 bases, and 13 bases separated the two germline ends. This CDR3 has 15 residues. Germline V CDR1 and CDR2: LNHDA, SQIVND (reference sequence). The CDR3 sequence is CASSIAARVGETQYF. In DNA, the CDR3 is TGTGCCAGTAGTATAGCGGCCAGGGTCGGAGAGACCCAGTACTTC.

The rearrangement joins TRBV5-4 to TRBJ2-2; D is possibly TRBD1 (6 bases). The CDR3 is 15 amino acids. The germline gives CDR1 SGHNT, CDR2 YYREEE (reference sequence). The ends were cut back, 0 bases at V and 5 bases at J, with 11 bases in the middle. CDR3 sequence reads: CASSLGQGQTGELFF. The CDR3 coding sequence is TGTGCCAGCAGCTTGGGGCAGGGACAAACCGGGGAGCTGTTTTTT.

This clone occurred a few times. The V and J genes are TRBV19 and TRBJ1-4; D uncertain. Trimming cost V 2 bases and J 7 bases, with 5 bases left between them. The CDR3 covers 12 residues. Germline V gene sequence: CDR1 LNHDA, CDR2 SQIVND (reference sequence). The CDR3, as DNA: TGTGCCAGTAGTATATCAGGTGAAAAACTGTTTTTT. Protein sequence: CASSISGEKLFF.

This chain uses TRBV18 with TRBJ2-1; 7 bases fit TRBD2. V lost 2 bases, J lost 9 bases, and 10 bases stayed unmatched. Germline assignment: CDR1 KGHSH and CDR2 LQKENI. This CDR3 comprises 15 residues. This CDR3 is CASSPWGGSIGEQFF. In DNA, the CDR3 is TGTGCCAGCTCACCATGGGGGGGTTCAATCGGTGAGCAGTTCTTC.

The V call is TRBV10-3, the J call TRBJ2-5; TRBD1 is a possible D gene (6 bases). V was shortened by 2 bases and J by 4 bases, with 11 bases between the two germline ends. CDR1 is ENHRY and CDR2 is SYGVKD in the germline V gene. The CDR3 totals 14 residues. CDR3: CAISEAGAAETQYF. Here the CDR3 DNA reads TGTGCCATCAGTGAGGCAGGGGCCGCAGAGACCCAGTACTTC.

This clone occurred once. The rearrangement joins TRBV11-3 to TRBJ2-5; the match to TRBD2 covers 14 bases. The CDR3 totals 18 residues. CDR1 is SGHNT and CDR2 is YENEEA in the germline V gene. Trimming took 5 bases from V and 2 from J; bases not matched to a gene: 10. In nucleotides, the CDR3 is TGTGCCAGCAGCCGGAGACTAGCGGGAGGGCCGGCGCAAGAGACCCAGTACTTC. The encoded protein is CASSRRLAGGPAQETQYF. Full variable domain (outside the CDR3, taken from reference TRBV11-3 and TRBJ2-5): EAGVVQSPRYKIIEKKQPVAFWCNPISGHNTLYWYLQNLGQGPELLIRYENEEAVDDSQLPKDRFSAERLKGVDSTLKIQPAELGDSAVYLCASSRRLAGGPAQETQYFGPGTRLLVL.

This sequence joins TRBV6-5 and TRBJ2-7, with 7 bases lining up with TRBD1. The length of the CDR3 is 15 residues. CDR1 and CDR2 (germline): MNHEY, SVGAGI. Germline trimming cut 5 bases from V and 0 bases from J; bases unmatched to any gene: 7. The CDR3 spells CASSPRTGSSYEQYF. CDR3 bases: TGTGCCAGCAGTCCGCGGACAGGAAGCTCCTACGAGCAGTACTTC.

The chain employs TRBV6-1 and TRBJ1-5; 10 bases are shared with TRBD1. CDR1 is MNHNS, CDR2 SASEGT, per germline. Trimming at V came to 4 bases and at J to 0 bases, leaving 3 bases not matched to a gene. CDR3 size: 16 residues. The CDR3 region has the DNA TGTGCCAGCAGTGGCGGGACAGGGGTTAGCAATCAGCCCCAGCATTTT. Its protein is CASSGGTGVSNQPQHF.

The chain is built from TRBV7-9 and TRBJ1-1; no clear D gene. Germline CDR1 reads SEHNR; CDR2 reads FQNEAQ (reference sequence). The CDR3 has 13 amino acids. V was trimmed by 1 base and J by 11 bases, leaving 14 bases between them. This CDR3 is CASSLGTAAQAFF. The CDR3 nucleotides are TGTGCCAGCAGCTTAGGGACGGCCGCCCAGGCTTTCTTT.

This clone was counted many times. This sequence joins TRBV11-2 and TRBJ2-1; possibly TRBD2 for D (6 bases). V lost 4 bases and J 9 bases, leaving 13 bases between the germline ends. Germline CDR1 is SGHAT and CDR2 is FQNNGV. The CDR3 is 13 residues long. DNA of the CDR3: TGTGCCAGCAGCTCACGGAGGGCCACTGAGCAGTTCTTC. Translating it yields CASSSRRATEQFF.

The chain couples TRBV4-1 to TRBJ1-2; no definite D call. The V end lost 1 base, the J end lost 4 bases, and 10 bases lay between the germline ends. The CDR3 is 14 amino acids. Germline V gene lookup returns CDR1 MGHRA and CDR2 YSYEKL. CDR3 DNA sequence: TGCGCCAGCAGCCAAGGTGGGCAGAGCTATGGCTACACCTTC. Translation: CASSQGGQSYGYTF.

The CDR3: CASGGNTEAFF. CDR3 sequence (DNA): TGTGCCAGCGGAGGAAACACTGAAGCTTTCTTT. The chain is built from TRBV5-6 and TRBJ1-1; D is ambiguous. V was pared by 7 bases and J by 2 bases, with 6 bases between. CDR3 length: 11 amino acids. Germline CDR1 is SGHDT and CDR2 is YYEEEE. Drawing the rest from reference TRBV5-6 and TRBJ1-1, the complete variable domain is DAGVTQSPTHLIKTRGQQVTLRCSPKSGHDTVSWYQQALGQGPQFIFQYYEEEERQRGNFPDRFSGHQFPNYSSELNVNALLLGDSALYLCASGGNTEAFFGQGTRLTVV.